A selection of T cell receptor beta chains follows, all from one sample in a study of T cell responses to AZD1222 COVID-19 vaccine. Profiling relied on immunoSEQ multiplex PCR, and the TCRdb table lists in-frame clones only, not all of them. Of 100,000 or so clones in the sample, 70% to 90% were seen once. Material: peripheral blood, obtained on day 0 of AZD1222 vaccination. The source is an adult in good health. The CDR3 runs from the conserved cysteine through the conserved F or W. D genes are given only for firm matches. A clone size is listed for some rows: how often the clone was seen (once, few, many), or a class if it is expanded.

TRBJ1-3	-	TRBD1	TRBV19	CASSGQGHGNTIYF	TGTGCCAGTAGTGGACAGGGGCATGGAAACACCATATATTTT
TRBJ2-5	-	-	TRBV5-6	CASTRTQETQYF	TGTGCCAGCACCCGGACACAAGAGACCCAGTACTTC
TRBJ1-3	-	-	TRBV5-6	CASSFRATGGNTIYF	TGTGCCAGCAGCTTCAGGGCCACGGGAGGAAACACCATATATTTT
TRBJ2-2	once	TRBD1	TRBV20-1	CSASPGTGRGELFF	TGCAGTGCTAGTCCCGGGACAGGGAGAGGGGAGCTGTTTTTT
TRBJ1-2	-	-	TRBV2	CASRYLGANYGYTF	TGTGCCAGCAGGTATCTGGGGGCTAACTATGGCTACACCTTC
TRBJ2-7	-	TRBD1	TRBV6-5	CASSYGTGTYEQYF	TGTGCCAGCAGTTACGGGACAGGGACCTACGAGCAGTACTTC
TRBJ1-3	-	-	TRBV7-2	CASTLEGEGSGGNTIYF	TGTGCCAGCACCCTAGAGGGTGAGGGGTCTGGTGGAAACACCATATATTTT
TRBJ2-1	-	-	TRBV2	CASGDPGWVAEQFF	TGTGCCAGCGGGGACCCAGGGTGGGTGGCTGAGCAGTTCTTC
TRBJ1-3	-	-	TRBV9	CASSVGAVSGNTIYF	TGTGCCAGCAGCGTAGGGGCAGTTTCTGGAAACACCATATATTTT
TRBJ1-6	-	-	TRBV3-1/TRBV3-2	CASSQGGDFASPLHF	TGTGCCAGCAGCCAAGGAGGGGACTTTGCTTCACCCCTCCACTTT
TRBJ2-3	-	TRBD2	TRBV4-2	CASSRRLAVLTDTQYF	TGTGCCAGCAGCCGGAGACTAGCGGTTCTCACAGATACGCAGTATTTT
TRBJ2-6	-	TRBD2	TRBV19	CASSNLAGGAGANVLTF	TGTGCCAGTAGTAACCTGGCGGGGGGGGCTGGGGCCAACGTCCTGACTTTC
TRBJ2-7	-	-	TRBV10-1	CASSERRDSYEQYF	TGCGCCAGCAGTGAGAGAAGGGATTCCTACGAGCAGTACTTC
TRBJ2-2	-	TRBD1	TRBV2	CATQTGDNTGELFF	TGTGCCACCCAGACAGGGGACAACACCGGGGAGCTGTTTTTT
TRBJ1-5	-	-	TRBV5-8	CASSLATTYNSNQPQHF	TGTGCCAGCAGCTTGGCCACAACCTATAATAGCAATCAGCCCCAGCATTTT
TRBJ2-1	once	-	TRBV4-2	CASSQRAGPGYNEQFF	TGTGCCAGCAGCCAAAGGGCAGGGCCGGGGTACAATGAGCAGTTCTTC
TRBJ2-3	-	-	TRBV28	CASSHDRAGADTQYF	TGTGCCAGCAGTCACGACAGGGCGGGGGCAGATACGCAGTATTTT
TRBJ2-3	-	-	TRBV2	CASSEVANAQGTQYF	TGTGCCAGCAGTGAAGTCGCTAACGCACAAGGAACGCAGTATTTT